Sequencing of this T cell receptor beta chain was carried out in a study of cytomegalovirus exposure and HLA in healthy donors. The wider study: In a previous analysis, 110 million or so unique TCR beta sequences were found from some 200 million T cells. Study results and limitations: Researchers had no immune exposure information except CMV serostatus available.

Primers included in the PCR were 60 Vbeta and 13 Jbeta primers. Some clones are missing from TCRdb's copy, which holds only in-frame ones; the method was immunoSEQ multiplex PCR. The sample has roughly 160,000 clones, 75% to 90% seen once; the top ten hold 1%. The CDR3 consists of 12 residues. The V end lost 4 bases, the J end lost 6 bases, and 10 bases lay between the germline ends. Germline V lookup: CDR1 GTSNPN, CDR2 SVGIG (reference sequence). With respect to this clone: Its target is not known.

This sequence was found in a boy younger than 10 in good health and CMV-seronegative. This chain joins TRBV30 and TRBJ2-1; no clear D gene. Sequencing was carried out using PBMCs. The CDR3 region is CAWTPTGNEQFF. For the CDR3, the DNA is TGTGCCTGGACCCCCACCGGCAATGAGCAGTTCTTC.